The sequence of this T cell receptor beta chain was determined in a study of cytomegalovirus exposure and HLA in healthy donors. Regarding this clone: The antigen is unknown.

The study, taken as a whole, reports: It was about 180 TCR beta chains that were listed as cytomegalovirus-associated.

Produced via immunoSEQ multiplex PCR; TCRdb's table is partial and in-frame only. In the table there are approximately 160,000 clones, 85% of which are singletons. The donors were part of the validation cohort, which consisted of about 130 subjects and was separate from the first cohort of several hundred subjects. The V segment lost 4 bases and the J segment 7 bases; nucleotides outside the gene matches: 15. Germline V CDR1 and CDR2: SGDLS, YYNGEE. The CDR3 consists of 18 residues. This receptor was obtained from a man aged 30-40 years in good health and CMV-seropositive. This chain links TRBV9 with TRBJ1-6; 9 bases map to TRBD1. Sequencing was done on a sample of PBMCs. Written as DNA, the CDR3 is TGTGCCAGCAGCCCAACCCCTCCGGGACAGGGTTGGAATTCACCCCTCCACTTT. Encoded protein: CASSPTPPGQGWNSPLHF.